This T cell receptor beta chain originates from a study of pediatric ulcerative colitis. The V end was cut by 4 bases, the J end by 4 bases, with 13 bases between. CDR1 and CDR2 (germline): SGHNT, YYREEE (reference sequence). CDR3 length: 14 amino acids. The survey-level immunoSEQ assay was used. Using immunoSEQ multiplex PCR, the repertoire was profiled, and TCRdb retains in-frame clones only, with some absent. The sample shows 60,000 to 75,000 clones, around 80% of them seen only once. V usage is TRBV5-4 and J usage is TRBJ2-3; possible D gene TRBD2, 6 bases. The receptor was isolated from a boy aged 5-17 years with moderate ulcerative colitis. Material: blood. CDR3 protein: CASSTGGIADTQYF. For the CDR3, the DNA is TGTGCCAGCAGCACTGGAGGGATAGCAGATACGCAGTATTTT.